Listed here are 7 T cell receptor beta chains from one sample, sequenced in a study of T cells in Graves' hyperthyroidism and ophthalmopathy. Amplified TCR beta CDR3 regions derived from RNA transcripts. HTBI primers were used for first-round RT-PCR of the TCR CDR3. Via MiXCR, TCRdb re-called the multiplex PCR reads, giving one row per CDR3 protein. Of 500,000 to 650,000 distinct CDR3 sequences listed, about 14% are singletons. Sequencing was performed on blood. Source of these receptors: a woman in her fifties or sixties with Graves' ophthalmopathy.

The chain combines TRBV28 with TRBJ2-5, with 10 bases identical to TRBD1. The CDR3 covers 18 residues. Looked up from germline, CDR1 is MDHEN and CDR2 is SYDVKM. V gave up 0 bases and J gave up 3 bases; unmatched junction bases: 10. For the CDR3, the DNA is TGTGCCAGCAGTTTATGGGTGGGGGACAGGGGCGCAGAAGAGACCCAGTACTTC. This sequence encodes CASSLWVGDRGAEETQYF.

The rearrangement joins TRBV19 to TRBJ2-3; 10 bases map to TRBD1. The CDR3 spans 14 residues. After removal of 7 bases from V and 6 bases from J, the junction contained 7 bases not matched to a gene. In germline, CDR1 is LNHDA, CDR2 SQIVND (reference sequence). This CDR3 is CASKWGQGSDTQYF. CDR3 DNA: TGTGCCAGTAAATGGGGACAGGGGTCGGATACGCAGTATTTT.

V usage is TRBV20-1 and J usage is TRBJ2-7, with D possibly matching TRBD2 (6 bases). V lost 7 bases and J lost 2, with 21 bases in between. This CDR3 spans 15 amino acids. Germline CDR1 is DFQATT and CDR2 is SNEGSKA (reference sequence). CDR3: CSVSGTPEGPYEQYF. DNA of the CDR3: TGCAGTGTTTCCGGGACTCCGGAGGGCCCCTACGAGCAGTACTTC.

This clonotype was counted at least ten times. This chain connects TRBV20-1 to TRBJ2-1; 7 bases map to TRBD2. V was pared by 4 bases and J by 2 bases, with 8 bases of the junction left unmatched. Germline loops: CDR1 DFQATT, CDR2 SNEGSKA (reference sequence). This CDR3 contains 15 residues. CDR3: CSANEGGLTYNEQFF. The CDR3 DNA is TGCAGTGCTAATGAGGGAGGGTTAACCTACAATGAGCAGTTCTTC.

This clonotype occurred many times. This chain joins TRBV11-2 and TRBJ2-1; D perhaps matches TRBD2 (5 bases). This CDR3 region has 14 residues. V was shortened by 1 base and J by 5 bases, with 9 bases between the two germline ends. Germline CDR1 reads SGHAT; CDR2 reads FQNNGV. DNA of the CDR3: TGTGCCAGCAGCTTAGCCCCACTAGACAATGAGCAGTTCTTC. Amino acid sequence: CASSLAPLDNEQFF. The whole variable domain, remainder taken from reference TRBV11-2 and TRBJ2-1, is EAGVAQSPRYKIIEKRQSVAFWCNPISGHATLYWYQQILGQGPKLLIQFQNNGVVDDSQLPKDRFSAERLKGVDSTLKIQPAKLEDSAVYLCASSLAPLDNEQFFGPGTRLTVL.

This clonotype has a count of ten or more. This chain links TRBV5-5 with TRBJ2-7, with 8 bases lining up with TRBD2. The CDR3 extends over 18 amino acids. Unmatched junction bases numbered 14, after V lost 0 bases and J lost 3 bases. Germline V gene sequence: CDR1 SGHKS, CDR2 YYEKEE (reference sequence). As DNA, the CDR3 is TGTGCCAGCAGCTTGGGGGGAGGCTTTGCGGGAGGCGGCTACGAGCAGTACTTC. It translates to CASSLGGGFAGGGYEQYF.

This clonotype was observed a single time. This could be a read error, since a much larger clone is one nucleotide away. The chain is built from TRBV28 and TRBJ1-3, with D tentatively TRBD1 (6 bases). CDR1 and CDR2 from the germline V gene are MDHEN and SYDVKM. The CDR3 consists of 17 residues. The CDR3 here is CASSLRAHRDSGSTIYF. The CDR3 DNA sequence: TGTGCCAGCAGTTTACGGGCCCACAGGGACTCTGGAAGCACCATATATTTT.